Sequencing of this T cell receptor (beta chain) was carried out in a study of T cell repertoires in cytomegalovirus infection. Across the study: Through public TCR beta signatures, both CMV infection and matching HLA type were indicated. The study, taken as a whole, reports: Predominance within the ex vivo response was attributable to HLA-C-restricted CMV-specific TCR beta clonotypes.

From the reads, TCRdb called clonotypes with MiXCR, one entry per CDR3 protein. The table shows approximately 270,000 distinct CDR3 sequences, with around 20% occurring only once. From germline, CDR1 is SGHTA and CDR2 FQGNSA. The CDR3 length is 14 residues. V was cut by 3 bases and J by 6 bases, with 14 bases left in between. This clonotype was counted at least ten times. Its antigen is still unknown. The receptor comes from a human donor in good health (CMV status not recorded). Some clones in this sample may be carry-over from other donors' samples. The chain is built from TRBV7-2 and TRBJ1-1; D gene unclear. Sequenced material: cultured PBMCs, taken from culture after CMV antigen stimulation. The CDR3 reads CASSFNVQAAEAFF. CDR3 coding DNA: TGTGCCAGCAGCTTCAATGTCCAGGCCGCTGAAGCTTTCTTT.